This entry lists 2 T cell receptor beta chains sequenced from one sample in a study of blood T cell repertoires in COVID-19. Here immunoSEQ multiplex PCR was the method, and the copy in TCRdb shows in-frame clones only, minus some. The sample gives about 140,000 clones, around 80% of which show up once; 3.5% to 5% is in the top ten. Sequenced sample: peripheral blood. These TCRs come from a woman of 80 years or more with active or convalescent COVID-19.

This clone came up once. V is TRBV5-6 and J is TRBJ2-1, with D unresolved. V lost 4 bases and J lost 7, with 12 bases in between. This CDR3 contains 13 residues. The germline V gene encodes CDR1 SGHDT and CDR2 YYEEEE. In DNA form, the CDR3 reads TGTGCCAGCAGCCTCGGCCCGCGGAATGAGCAGTTCTTC. It codes for CASSLGPRNEQFF.

The chain links TRBV11-3 to TRBJ2-3, with no clear D. Trimming removed 1 base from V and 2 bases from J, with 13 bases in between. The CDR3 consists of 16 residues. Germline V gives CDR1 SGHNT, CDR2 YENEEA. This CDR3 reads CASSLAVGGYTDTQYF. The CDR3 nucleotides read TGTGCCAGCAGCTTAGCGGTTGGTGGTTACACAGATACGCAGTATTTT. Full variable domain (rest looked up from reference TRBV11-3 and TRBJ2-3): EAGVVQSPRYKIIEKKQPVAFWCNPISGHNTLYWYLQNLGQGPELLIRYENEEAVDDSQLPKDRFSAERLKGVDSTLKIQPAELGDSAVYLCASSLAVGGYTDTQYFGPGTRLTVL.